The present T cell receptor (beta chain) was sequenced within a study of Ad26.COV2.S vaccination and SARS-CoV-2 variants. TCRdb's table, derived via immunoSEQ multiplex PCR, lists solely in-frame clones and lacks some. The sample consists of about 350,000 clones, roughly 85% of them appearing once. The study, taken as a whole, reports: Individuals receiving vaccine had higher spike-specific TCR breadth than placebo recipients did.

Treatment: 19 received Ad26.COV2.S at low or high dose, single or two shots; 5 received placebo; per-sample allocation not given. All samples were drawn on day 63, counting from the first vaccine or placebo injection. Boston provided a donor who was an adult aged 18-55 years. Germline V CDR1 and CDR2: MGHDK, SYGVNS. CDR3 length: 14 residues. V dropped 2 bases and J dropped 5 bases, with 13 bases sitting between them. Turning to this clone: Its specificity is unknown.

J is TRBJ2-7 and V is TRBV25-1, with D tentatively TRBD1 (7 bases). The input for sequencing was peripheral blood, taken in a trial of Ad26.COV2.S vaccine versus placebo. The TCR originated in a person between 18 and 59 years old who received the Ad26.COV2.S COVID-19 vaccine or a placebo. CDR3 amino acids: CASSETGDFDEQYF. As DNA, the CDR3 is TGTGCCAGCAGTGAAACAGGGGACTTCGACGAGCAGTACTTC.